Listed below are T cell receptor beta chains from one sample, sequenced in a study of shared clonotypes between healthy human individuals. Clones were sequenced by immunoSEQ multiplex PCR, and TCRdb holds only the in-frame ones, with some missing. The sample has about 2.4 million clones; over 85% are singletons. The sample comprised naive CD4+ T cells from PBMCs. These receptors all come from a man aged 18 to 29 in good health. Some clones in this sample may be carry-over from other donors' samples. The CDR3 runs from the conserved cysteine through the conserved F or W. Each record gives: J gene, clone size, V gene, CDR3 length, D gene, CDR3 protein, CDR3 DNA. D genes are given only for firm matches. Clone sizes are given selectively: once, few, many, or a class where the clone is expanded.

J gene: TRBJ2-2
clone size: .
V gene: TRBV27
CDR3 length: 17
D gene: .
CDR3 protein: CASSLKPGFFSIGELFF
CDR3 DNA: TGTGCCAGCAGTTTAAAGCCCGGTTTCTTCAGTATCGGGGAGCTGTTTTTT

J gene: TRBJ2-7
clone size: .
V gene: TRBV19
CDR3 length: 13
D gene: TRBD1
CDR3 protein: CASSNTGGNEQYF
CDR3 DNA: TGTGCCAGTAGTAATACAGGGGGGAACGAGCAGTACTTC

J gene: TRBJ2-6
clone size: .
V gene: TRBV19
CDR3 length: 15
D gene: .
CDR3 protein: CASSMSGSGANVLTF
CDR3 DNA: TGTGCCAGTAGTATGTCGGGCTCTGGGGCCAACGTCCTGACTTTC

J gene: TRBJ2-7
clone size: .
V gene: TRBV7-3
CDR3 length: 13
D gene: TRBD2
CDR3 protein: CASSARGGYEQYF
CDR3 DNA: TGTGCCAGCAGCGCCCGGGGGGGTTACGAGCAGTACTTC

J gene: TRBJ1-2
clone size: .
V gene: TRBV4-2
CDR3 length: 15
D gene: TRBD1
CDR3 protein: CASSQVGQGNYGYTF
CDR3 DNA: TGTGCCAGCAGCCAAGTGGGACAGGGGAACTATGGCTACACCTTC

J gene: TRBJ1-1
clone size: .
V gene: TRBV11-2
CDR3 length: 13
D gene: .
CDR3 protein: CASSLILNTEAFF
CDR3 DNA: TGTGCCAGCAGCTTAATTTTGAACACTGAAGCTTTCTTT

J gene: TRBJ2-3
clone size: .
V gene: TRBV7-3
CDR3 length: 12
D gene: .
CDR3 protein: CASSLPQDTQYF
CDR3 DNA: TGTGCCAGCAGCTTACCCCAGGATACGCAGTATTTT

J gene: TRBJ2-3
clone size: .
V gene: TRBV28
CDR3 length: 12
D gene: .
CDR3 protein: CASRNRADTQYF
CDR3 DNA: TGTGCCAGCAGGAATCGGGCAGATACGCAGTATTTT

J gene: TRBJ1-5
clone size: .
V gene: TRBV13
CDR3 length: 15
D gene: .
CDR3 protein: CASSLSRRGYQPQHF
CDR3 DNA: TGTGCCAGCAGCTTATCCAGACGCGGTTATCAGCCCCAGCATTTT

J gene: TRBJ1-3
clone size: .
V gene: TRBV18
CDR3 length: 16
D gene: .
CDR3 protein: CASSPKPADSGNTIYF
CDR3 DNA: TGTGCCAGCTCACCGAAACCGGCCGACTCTGGAAACACCATATATTTT

J gene: TRBJ2-1
clone size: .
V gene: TRBV7-6
CDR3 length: 12
D gene: TRBD1
CDR3 protein: CASSLPQGKKFF
CDR3 DNA: TGTGCCAGCAGCTTACCACAGGGGAAGAAGTTCTTC

J gene: TRBJ2-7
clone size: .
V gene: TRBV5-1
CDR3 length: 14
D gene: .
CDR3 protein: CASSWGTLDYEQYF
CDR3 DNA: TGCGCCAGCAGCTGGGGGACCCTCGACTACGAGCAGTACTTC

J gene: TRBJ1-1
clone size: .
V gene: TRBV6-5
CDR3 length: 14
D gene: .
CDR3 protein: CASSKGTGRGEAFF
CDR3 DNA: TGTGCCAGCAGTAAAGGAACAGGGAGAGGTGAAGCTTTCTTT

J gene: TRBJ2-7
clone size: .
V gene: TRBV19
CDR3 length: 15
D gene: TRBD1
CDR3 protein: CASSITTGGAYEQYF
CDR3 DNA: TGTGCCAGTAGTATAACGACAGGGGGTGCCTACGAGCAGTACTTC

J gene: TRBJ2-6
clone size: .
V gene: TRBV7-9
CDR3 length: 15
D gene: .
CDR3 protein: CASSLASSGANVLTF
CDR3 DNA: TGTGCCAGCAGCTTAGCCAGCTCTGGGGCCAACGTCCTGACTTTC

J gene: TRBJ2-1
clone size: .
V gene: TRBV4-2
CDR3 length: 16
D gene: TRBD2
CDR3 protein: CASSQSPQRGLAWEFF
CDR3 DNA: TGTGCCAGCAGCCAAAGCCCTCAGCGGGGACTCGCCTGGGAGTTCTTC

J gene: TRBJ2-7
clone size: .
V gene: TRBV6-6
CDR3 length: 15
D gene: TRBD1
CDR3 protein: CASSGQGIDGGEQYF
CDR3 DNA: TGTGCCAGCAGTGGACAGGGGATTGACGGGGGAGAGCAGTACTTC

J gene: TRBJ2-2
clone size: .
V gene: TRBV7-3
CDR3 length: 19
D gene: TRBD2
CDR3 protein: CASSLTQVRSSGRAGELFF
CDR3 DNA: TGTGCCAGCAGCTTAACCCAAGTCAGGAGTAGCGGGAGGGCCGGGGAGCTGTTTTTT

J gene: TRBJ2-7
clone size: .
V gene: TRBV7-9
CDR3 length: 14
D gene: TRBD2
CDR3 protein: CASSFRRTSYEQYF
CDR3 DNA: TGTGCCAGCAGCTTCCGCCGGACTAGCTACGAGCAGTACTTC

J gene: TRBJ2-7
clone size: once
V gene: TRBV7-2
CDR3 length: 12
D gene: TRBD2
CDR3 protein: CASSPSGYEQYF
CDR3 DNA: TGTGCCAGCAGCCCTAGCGGATACGAGCAGTACTTC

J gene: TRBJ2-3
clone size: .
V gene: TRBV6-1
CDR3 length: 14
D gene: .
CDR3 protein: CASRSTGFTDTQYF
CDR3 DNA: TGTGCCAGCAGATCAACAGGGTTCACAGATACGCAGTATTTT

J gene: TRBJ2-5
clone size: .
V gene: TRBV7-3
CDR3 length: 15
D gene: TRBD1
CDR3 protein: CASSLTGQGVGTQYF
CDR3 DNA: TGTGCCAGCAGCTTAACGGGACAGGGAGTTGGGACCCAGTACTTC

J gene: TRBJ2-7
clone size: .
V gene: TRBV4-1
CDR3 length: 15
D gene: TRBD1
CDR3 protein: CASSQVGGQGNEQYF
CDR3 DNA: TGCGCCAGCAGCCAAGTAGGAGGACAGGGCAACGAGCAGTACTTC

J gene: TRBJ2-2
clone size: .
V gene: TRBV5-1
CDR3 length: 16
D gene: TRBD2
CDR3 protein: CASHSVTSGSTGELFF
CDR3 DNA: TGCGCCAGCCACTCGGTGACTAGCGGGAGTACCGGGGAGCTGTTTTTT

J gene: TRBJ2-7
clone size: .
V gene: TRBV10-3
CDR3 length: 16
D gene: TRBD2
CDR3 protein: CAISGTSGRGSYEQYF
CDR3 DNA: TGTGCCATCAGTGGGACTAGCGGGAGAGGCTCCTACGAGCAGTACTTC

J gene: TRBJ1-2
clone size: .
V gene: TRBV19
CDR3 length: 15
D gene: .
CDR3 protein: CASSIGVLPKGGYTF
CDR3 DNA: TGTGCCAGTAGTATCGGGGTCCTCCCCAAGGGGGGCTACACCTTC

J gene: TRBJ2-2
clone size: .
V gene: TRBV5-1
CDR3 length: 14
D gene: TRBD1
CDR3 protein: CASSLNTGAGELFF
CDR3 DNA: TGCGCCAGCAGCTTGAACACAGGGGCCGGGGAGCTGTTTTTT

J gene: TRBJ2-7
clone size: .
V gene: TRBV6-1
CDR3 length: 14
D gene: TRBD2
CDR3 protein: CASARLAGSYEQYF
CDR3 DNA: TGTGCCAGCGCAAGACTAGCGGGGTCCTACGAGCAGTACTTC

J gene: TRBJ1-1
clone size: few
V gene: TRBV5-6
CDR3 length: 12
D gene: .
CDR3 protein: CASSLWFTEAFF
CDR3 DNA: TGTGCCAGCAGCCTATGGTTCACTGAAGCTTTCTTT

J gene: TRBJ1-5
clone size: .
V gene: TRBV7-2
CDR3 length: 12
D gene: .
CDR3 protein: CASTLMGQPQHF
CDR3 DNA: TGTGCCAGCACGTTGATGGGCCAGCCCCAGCATTTT

J gene: TRBJ2-5
clone size: .
V gene: TRBV5-1
CDR3 length: 15
D gene: .
CDR3 protein: CASSLVQGGEETQYF
CDR3 DNA: TGCGCCAGCAGCTTGGTGCAGGGTGGGGAAGAGACCCAGTACTTC

J gene: TRBJ1-1
clone size: .
V gene: TRBV5-6
CDR3 length: 14
D gene: .
CDR3 protein: CASSPRRGNTEAFF
CDR3 DNA: TGTGCCAGCAGCCCCCGTCGGGGGAACACTGAAGCTTTCTTT

J gene: TRBJ1-3
clone size: .
V gene: TRBV2
CDR3 length: 16
D gene: .
CDR3 protein: CASSLRDISSGNTIYF
CDR3 DNA: TGTGCCAGCAGTCTGCGGGACATTAGCTCTGGAAACACCATATATTTT

J gene: TRBJ2-1
clone size: .
V gene: TRBV5-4
CDR3 length: 16
D gene: TRBD2
CDR3 protein: CASSLGGLAEYNEQFF
CDR3 DNA: TGTGCCAGCAGCCTGGGCGGTCTAGCGGAGTACAATGAGCAGTTCTTC

J gene: TRBJ1-1
clone size: .
V gene: TRBV29-1
CDR3 length: 13
D gene: .
CDR3 protein: CSVAQIVNTEAFF
CDR3 DNA: TGCAGCGTTGCACAGATAGTGAACACTGAAGCTTTCTTT

J gene: TRBJ1-5
clone size: .
V gene: TRBV7-2
CDR3 length: 15
D gene: .
CDR3 protein: CASSLVRDSNQPQHF
CDR3 DNA: TGTGCCAGCAGCTTAGTTCGGGACAGCAATCAGCCCCAGCATTTT

J gene: TRBJ1-4
clone size: once
V gene: TRBV18
CDR3 length: 15
D gene: TRBD1
CDR3 protein: CASSPTGGPNEKLFF
CDR3 DNA: TGTGCCAGCTCACCGACAGGGGGTCCCAATGAAAAACTGTTTTTT

J gene: TRBJ2-3
clone size: once
V gene: TRBV6-1
CDR3 length: 16
D gene: .
CDR3 protein: CASSELGGSSTDTQYF
CDR3 DNA: TGTGCCAGCAGTGAACTGGGGGGTAGTAGCACAGATACGCAGTATTTT

J gene: TRBJ2-1
clone size: .
V gene: TRBV9
CDR3 length: 19
D gene: TRBD2
CDR3 protein: CASSYERNSGRSSYNEQFF
CDR3 DNA: TGTGCCAGCAGCTACGAGAGAAATAGCGGGCGAAGCTCCTACAATGAGCAGTTCTTC

J gene: TRBJ2-1
clone size: .
V gene: TRBV7-9
CDR3 length: 15
D gene: .
CDR3 protein: CASSYGADFYNEQFF
CDR3 DNA: TGTGCCAGCAGCTATGGCGCGGACTTTTACAATGAGCAGTTCTTC

J gene: TRBJ2-5
clone size: once
V gene: TRBV2
CDR3 length: 15
D gene: .
CDR3 protein: CASSDLRTVQETQYF
CDR3 DNA: TGTGCCAGCAGTGACTTGAGGACAGTTCAAGAGACCCAGTACTTC